This TCR beta chain derives from a study of CD8 T cells in ankylosing spondylitis. This clonotype was detected many times. Antigen specificity is unknown. TCRdb passed the 5' RACE reads through MiXCR, listing each CDR3 protein once. The sample records fewer than 350,000 distinct CDR3 sequences, 11% being singletons. Overall study findings and caveats: As reported, disease-linked clones showed significant enrichment in matched ankylosing spondylitis synovial fluid.

Germline values: CDR1 DFQATT, CDR2 SNEGSKA (reference sequence). Trimming removed 0 bases from V and 4 bases from J; junction bases left unmatched: 1. This CDR3 comprises 14 residues. Sequencing used blood, either unsorted or a sorted T cell fraction (not recorded which). The sequence was obtained from a female donor with ankylosing spondylitis or in good health (not recorded which). V usage is TRBV20-1 and J usage is TRBJ2-1, with TRBD1 matching 9 bases. CDR3 sequence (DNA): TGCAGTGCTAGAGAAGGGACAGGGTACAATGAGCAGTTCTTC. Amino acid sequence: CSAREGTGYNEQFF.